This record concerns one TCR beta chain sequence. Its cognate antigen is unknown. The data are from a study of beta chain features in type 1 diabetes. General observations from the study: When VDJ junctions were examined, type 1 diabetes patients showed fewer insertions and more deletions. Across patients, naive, central memory and Treg TCRB repertoires exhibited apparently greater similarity than was observed across healthy donors.

Since all of the isolated RNA was reverse transcribed, expressed TCRB transcripts were what got sequenced. Sequencing was performed with immunoSEQ multiplex PCR; in TCRdb, only in-frame clones are kept and a portion is missing. Of 900,000 or so clones in the sample, 17% were seen once. Germline CDR1 reads KGHSH; CDR2 reads LQKENI. The CDR3 has 15 amino acids. Trimming took 6 bases from V and 0 from J, leaving 12 bases between them. The sample taken for sequencing was naive CD4+ T cells from blood. J is TRBJ1-3 and V is TRBV18; possible D gene TRBD1, 5 bases. The TCR was taken from a woman under 30 in good health. For the CDR3, the DNA is TGTGCCAGCTCGAGAGCTGACAGCTCTGGAAACACCATATATTTT. As protein: CASSRADSSGNTIYF.